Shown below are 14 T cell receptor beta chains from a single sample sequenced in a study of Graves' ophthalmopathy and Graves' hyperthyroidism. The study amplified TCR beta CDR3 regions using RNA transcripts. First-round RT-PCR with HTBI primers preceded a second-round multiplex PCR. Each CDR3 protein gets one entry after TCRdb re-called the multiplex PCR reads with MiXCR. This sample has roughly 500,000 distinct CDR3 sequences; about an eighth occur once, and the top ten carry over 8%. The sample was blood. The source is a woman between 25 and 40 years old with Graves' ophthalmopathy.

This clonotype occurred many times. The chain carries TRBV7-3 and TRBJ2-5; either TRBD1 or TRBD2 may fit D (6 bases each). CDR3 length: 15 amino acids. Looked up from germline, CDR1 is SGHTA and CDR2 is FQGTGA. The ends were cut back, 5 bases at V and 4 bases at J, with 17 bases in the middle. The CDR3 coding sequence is TGTGCCAGCAGCCCAACAGGGTCCGGGGGAGAGACCCAGTACTTC. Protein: CASSPTGSGGETQYF.

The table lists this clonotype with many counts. The CDR3: CASSFPGQGAVGTEAFF. The CDR3 region has the DNA TGTGCCAGCAGTTTTCCGGGACAGGGGGCAGTAGGCACTGAAGCTTTCTTT. V and J are TRBV6-5 and TRBJ1-1; 12 nucleotides align to TRBD1. CDR1 MNHEY and CDR2 SVGAGI come from the germline V gene. The J segment lost 4 bases and the V segment lost 4 bases, leaving 10 bases of the junction unmatched. The CDR3 runs 17 residues.

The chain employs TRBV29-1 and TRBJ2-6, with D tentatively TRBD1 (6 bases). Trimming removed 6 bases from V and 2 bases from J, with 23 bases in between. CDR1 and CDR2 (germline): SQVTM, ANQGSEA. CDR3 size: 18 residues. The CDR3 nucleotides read TGCAGCGTCCTGGGGGTCGGGACACCTGTCCCTGGGGCCAACGTCCTGACTTTC. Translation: CSVLGVGTPVPGANVLTF.

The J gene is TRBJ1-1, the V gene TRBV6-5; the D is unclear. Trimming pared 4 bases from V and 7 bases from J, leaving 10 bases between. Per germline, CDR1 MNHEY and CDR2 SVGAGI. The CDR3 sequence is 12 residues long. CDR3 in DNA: TGTGCCAGCAGTTTCGGGGTAGATGAAGCTTTCTTT. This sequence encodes CASSFGVDEAFF.

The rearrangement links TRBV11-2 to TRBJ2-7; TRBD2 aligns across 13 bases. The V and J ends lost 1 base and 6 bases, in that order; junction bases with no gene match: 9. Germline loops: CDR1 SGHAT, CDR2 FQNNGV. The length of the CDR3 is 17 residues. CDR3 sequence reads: CASSLVGTSGALGEQYF. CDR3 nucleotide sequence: TGTGCCAGCAGCTTAGTTGGGACTAGCGGGGCTCTTGGCGAGCAGTACTTC.

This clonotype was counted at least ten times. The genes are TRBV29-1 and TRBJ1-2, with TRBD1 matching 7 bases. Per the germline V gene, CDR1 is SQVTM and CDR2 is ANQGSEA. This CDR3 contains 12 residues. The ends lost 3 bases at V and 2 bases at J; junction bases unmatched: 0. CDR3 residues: CSVETGNYGYTF. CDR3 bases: TGCAGCGTTGAGACAGGGAACTATGGCTACACCTTC.

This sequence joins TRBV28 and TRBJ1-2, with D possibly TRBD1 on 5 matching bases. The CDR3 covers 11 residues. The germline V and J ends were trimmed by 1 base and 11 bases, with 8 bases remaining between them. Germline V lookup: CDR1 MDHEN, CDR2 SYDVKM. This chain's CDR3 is CASSLYAGYTF. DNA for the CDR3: TGTGCCAGCAGTTTATATGCAGGGTACACCTTC.

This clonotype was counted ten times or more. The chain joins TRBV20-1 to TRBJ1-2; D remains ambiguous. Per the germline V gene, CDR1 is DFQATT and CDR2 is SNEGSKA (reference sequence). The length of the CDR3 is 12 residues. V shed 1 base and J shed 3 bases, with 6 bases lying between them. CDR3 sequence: CSARGLDYGYTF. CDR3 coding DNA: TGCAGTGCTAGAGGGTTGGACTATGGCTACACCTTC.

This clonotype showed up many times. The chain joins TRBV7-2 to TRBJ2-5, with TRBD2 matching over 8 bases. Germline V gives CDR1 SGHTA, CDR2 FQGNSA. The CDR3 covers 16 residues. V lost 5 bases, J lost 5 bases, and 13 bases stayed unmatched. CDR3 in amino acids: CASSRKPGLGGETQYF. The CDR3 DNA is TGTGCCAGCAGCAGAAAACCGGGACTAGGCGGGGAGACCCAGTACTTC.

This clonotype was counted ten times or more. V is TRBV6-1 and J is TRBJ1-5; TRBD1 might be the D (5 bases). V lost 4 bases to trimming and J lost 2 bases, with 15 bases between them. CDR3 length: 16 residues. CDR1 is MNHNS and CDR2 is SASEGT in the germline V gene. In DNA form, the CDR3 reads TGTGCCAGCAGTGCGGGCAGGGTAGTGGGCAATCAGCCCCAGCATTTT. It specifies CASSAGRVVGNQPQHF.

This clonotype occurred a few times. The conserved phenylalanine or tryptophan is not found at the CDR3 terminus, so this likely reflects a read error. The CDR3 loop is CASRDQFL. For the CDR3, the DNA is TGCGCCAGCAGGGACCAGTTCCTC. The V gene is TRBV10-1, the J gene TRBJ2-7, with no clear D. The J call is doubtful: the DNA matches TRBJ2-1 better. CDR3 length equals 8 residues. The V gene's germline CDR1 is WNHNN and CDR2 SYGVQD (reference sequence).

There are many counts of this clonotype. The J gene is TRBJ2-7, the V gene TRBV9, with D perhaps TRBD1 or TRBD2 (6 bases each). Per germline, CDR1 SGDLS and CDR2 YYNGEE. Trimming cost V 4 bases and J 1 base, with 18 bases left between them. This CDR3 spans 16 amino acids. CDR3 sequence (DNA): TGTGCCAGCAGCATAGGGAGTGGGGGGCCGTCCTACGAGCAGTACTTC. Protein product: CASSIGSGGPSYEQYF.

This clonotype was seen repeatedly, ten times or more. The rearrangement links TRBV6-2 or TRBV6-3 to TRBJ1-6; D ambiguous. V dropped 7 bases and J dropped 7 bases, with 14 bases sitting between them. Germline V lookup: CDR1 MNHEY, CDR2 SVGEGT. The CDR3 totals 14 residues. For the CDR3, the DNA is TGTGCCAGCAACCAAGGCAGTTACAATTCACCCCTCCACTTT. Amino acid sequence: CASNQGSYNSPLHF.

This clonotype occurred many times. The CDR3 reads CAGILVNTEAFF. CDR3 in DNA: TGTGCCGGTATATTGGTGAACACTGAAGCTTTCTTT. The V call is TRBV25-1, the J call TRBJ1-1, with no clear D. The CDR3 consists of 12 residues. V shed 11 bases and J shed 0 bases, with 10 bases lying between them. Germline CDR1 and CDR2: MGHDK and SYGVNS. The full variable domain, with the rest looked up from reference TRBV25-1 and TRBJ1-1, is EADIYQTPRYLVIGTGKKITLECSQTMGHDKMYWYQQDPGMELHLIHYSYGVNSTEKGDLSSESTVSRIRTEHFPLTLESARPSHTSQYLCAGILVNTEAFFGQGTRLTVV.